The rows below give T cell receptor beta chains drawn from one sample of a study of T cells after yellow fever vaccination. TCRdb analysed the 5' RACE reads with MiXCR anew, one entry per CDR3 protein. Of 310,000 or so distinct CDR3 sequences listed, approximately 3.9% are singletons. The sample here was PBMCs, taken on the day of the yellow fever booster vaccination. The source is a man in his late teens or twenties who received the YFV17D yellow fever vaccine. Each CDR3 is given with its conserved first and last residue. Fields, in order: J gene, V gene, clone size, D gene, CDR3 protein, CDR3 DNA. A D gene is named only where the DNA matches it firmly. Some rows mark clone size as missing; the rest say once, few, many or name a class of expanded clone.

>TRBJ2-1|TRBV2|many|.
CASSGDPTNEQFF
TGTGCCAGCAGCGGCGACCCGACGAATGAGCAGTTCTTC
>TRBJ1-4|TRBV13|.|.
CASSRTSTWSTNEKLFF
TGTGCCAGCAGCAGAACCTCCACGTGGTCAACTAATGAAAAACTGTTTTTT
>TRBJ2-7|TRBV12-3/TRBV12-4|.|.
CASSLENRRYEQYF
TGTGCCAGCAGTTTAGAAAACAGGCGCTACGAGCAGTACTTC
>TRBJ2-2|TRBV4-1|.|TRBD2
CASSQGGGEKRDGELFF
TGCGCCAGCAGCCAAGGGGGAGGGGAGAAAAGGGACGGGGAGCTGTTTTTT
>TRBJ2-3|TRBV9|many|TRBD2
CASSVPLQRGSTDTQYF
TGTGCCAGCAGCGTTCCTCTGCAGCGGGGGTCCACAGATACGCAGTATTTT
>TRBJ2-2|TRBV7-9|many|TRBD1
CASRGTGRGTGELFF
TGTGCCAGCAGAGGGACAGGGCGGGGCACCGGGGAGCTGTTTTTT
>TRBJ1-5|TRBV12-3/TRBV12-4|many|TRBD1
CASSPGQPNQPQHF
TGTGCCAGCTCACCGGGACAGCCGAATCAGCCCCAGCATTTT
>TRBJ1-2|TRBV7-2|many|TRBD1
CASRSRTGLSNGYTF
TGTGCCAGCAGATCCAGGACAGGGCTATCGAATGGCTACACCTTC
>TRBJ2-5|TRBV5-4|.|.
CASSLVGLETQYF
TGTGCCAGCAGCTTGGTAGGGCTTGAGACCCAGTACTTC
>TRBJ1-5|TRBV4-2|few|.
CASSQGGQSNQPQHF
TGTGCCAGCAGCCAAGGAGGACAGAGCAATCAGCCCCAGCATTTT
>TRBJ2-2|TRBV5-4|.|.
CASSPYPTGELFF
TGTGCCAGCAGCCCTTACCCCACCGGGGAGCTGTTTTTT
>TRBJ2-5|TRBV7-9|many|.
CASSLAAETQYF
TGTGCCAGCAGCTTAGCGGCGGAGACCCAGTACTTC
>TRBJ1-2|TRBV20-1|few|.
CSATVRDYGYTF
TGCAGTGCAACCGTAAGGGACTATGGCTACACCTTC
>TRBJ2-3|TRBV7-2|many|.
CASSLGASGGNTDTQYF
TGTGCCAGCAGCTTAGGGGCTTCGGGGGGCAACACAGATACGCAGTATTTT
>TRBJ1-2|TRBV3-2|few|.
CASSHISRARDSGGYTF
TGTGCCAGCAGCCACATATCTAGGGCCAGGGATTCGGGTGGCTACACCTTC
>TRBJ2-1|TRBV20-1|many|.
CSASRQGNEQFF
TGCAGTGCTAGTCGGCAGGGAAATGAGCAGTTCTTC
>TRBJ1-3|TRBV6-5|.|TRBD1
CASSFRQGTAGNTIYF
TGTGCCAGCAGTTTCAGACAGGGAACTGCTGGAAACACCATATATTTT
>TRBJ2-3|TRBV5-1|many|.
CASNRPGSTDTQYF
TGCGCCAGCAATCGGCCGGGGTCGACAGATACGCAGTATTTT
>TRBJ2-3|TRBV6-2/TRBV6-3|few|.
CASSYSTGTDTQYF
TGTGCCAGCAGTTACTCGACCGGGACAGATACGCAGTATTTT
>TRBJ2-1|TRBV3-1|few|.
CASSQVSGSYNEQFF
TGTGCCAGCAGCCAAGTATCGGGCAGCTACAATGAGCAGTTCTTC
>TRBJ2-1|TRBV3-1|few|.
CASSQYEGTQFF
TGTGCCAGCAGCCAATACGAGGGGACGCAGTTCTTC
>TRBJ2-5|TRBV15|many|.
CATSNGISTARETQYF
TGTGCCACCAGCAATGGGATAAGTACAGCGAGAGAGACCCAGTACTTC
>TRBJ1-1|TRBV27|many|.
CASSLSLGTTEAFF
TGTGCCAGCAGTTTATCCCTGGGAACCACTGAAGCTTTCTTT
>TRBJ2-3|TRBV6-2/TRBV6-3|many|.
CASSHLGQRSSTDTQYF
TGTGCCAGCAGTCACTTGGGGCAGCGGTCTAGCACAGATACGCAGTATTTT
>TRBJ2-3|TRBV7-3|once|.
CASSLGYRAGHTQYF
TGTGCCAGCAGCTTAGGATACAGGGCGGGGCATACGCAGTATTTT
>TRBJ2-7|TRBV28|many|TRBD2
CATGGIEQYF
TGTGCCACCGGGGGGATCGAGCAGTACTTC